A selection of T cell receptor beta chains follows, all from one sample in a study of cytomegalovirus exposure and HLA in healthy donors. Generated by immunoSEQ multiplex PCR, the TCRdb table keeps only in-frame clones and is missing some. The table includes around 150,000 clones, roughly 85% detected once. Sequenced sample: PBMCs. The receptors were sampled from a woman in her thirties in good health and CMV-seronegative. Both conserved end residues are part of each CDR3. D genes are given only for firm matches. The size field is filled for only some rows; it gives once, few, many or a size class.

cdr3_aa cdr3_nt j_call clone_size d_call v_call
CASREGPGVHEQYF TGTGCCAGCAGGGAAGGGCCGGGTGTCCACGAGCAGTACTTC TRBJ2-7 NA NA TRBV6-1
CASSIVRVGTGELFF TGTGCCAGTAGTATAGTCCGGGTCGGTACCGGGGAGCTGTTTTTT TRBJ2-2 NA NA TRBV19
CASSAPQGAGKTQYF TGTGCCAGCAGCGCCCCACAGGGGGCCGGGAAGACCCAGTACTTC TRBJ2-5 NA TRBD1 TRBV9
CASNSIRGSNRPQHF TGTGCCAGCAACTCCATTAGGGGTAGCAATCGGCCCCAGCATTTT TRBJ1-5 once NA TRBV28
CASSPRGGWNEQFF TGCGCCAGCAGCCCGAGGGGGGGGTGGAATGAGCAGTTCTTC TRBJ2-1 NA NA TRBV4-3
CASSQEQGGEQYF TGCGCCAGCAGCCAAGAACAGGGTGGCGAGCAGTACTTC TRBJ2-7 NA NA TRBV4-1
CASSLKPGQGYF TGTGCCAGCAGTTTAAAACCGGGACAGGGGTACTTC TRBJ2-7 once TRBD1 TRBV28
CATPGSVLTF TGTGCCACCCCTGGGAGCGTCCTGACTTTC TRBJ2-6 NA NA TRBV7-9
CASSLTGDNEKLFF TGTGCCAGCAGCCTGACAGGGGATAATGAAAAACTGTTTTTT TRBJ1-4 once TRBD1 TRBV6-4
CASRATESNQPQHF TGTGCCAGCAGGGCGACAGAGAGCAATCAGCCCCAGCATTTT TRBJ1-5 NA NA TRBV6-5
CASSMRGLAGMEQYF TGTGCCAGCAGCATGCGCGGACTAGCGGGAATGGAGCAGTACTTC TRBJ2-7 few TRBD2 TRBV5-6
CATVPTGPYNEQFF TGTGCCACTGTACCCACAGGGCCCTACAATGAGCAGTTCTTC TRBJ2-1 NA NA TRBV6-5
CASSHPTGGGTEAFF TGTGCCAGCAGCCATCCGACAGGGGGAGGGACTGAAGCTTTCTTT TRBJ1-1 NA TRBD1 TRBV11-2
CASSPTPGTSLYEQYF TGTGCCAGCAGCCCCACCCCAGGGACTAGCCTCTACGAGCAGTACTTC TRBJ2-7 NA TRBD2 TRBV7-9
CASSQNSNQPQHF TGTGCCAGCAGTCAAAATAGCAATCAGCCCCAGCATTTT TRBJ1-5 NA NA TRBV27
CASSQEAGGPPQYF TGCGCCAGCAGCCAAGAAGCGGGGGGTCCCCCACAGTACTTC TRBJ2-5 NA TRBD2 TRBV4-3
CASRRGGGAPDTQYF TGTGCCAGCAGGAGGGGCGGGGGGGCCCCAGATACGCAGTATTTT TRBJ2-3 NA TRBD2 TRBV7-2
CASSRGQGAQATEAFF TGTGCCAGCAGTCGGGGACAGGGGGCGCAGGCCACTGAAGCTTTCTTT TRBJ1-1 NA TRBD1 TRBV28
CASSFNRVPPLHF TGTGCCAGCAGCTTTAACAGGGTTCCACCCCTCCACTTT TRBJ1-6 NA NA TRBV5-6
CASSLSGTANYGYTF TGTGCCAGCAGCTTATCTGGGACAGCTAACTATGGCTACACCTTC TRBJ1-2 NA TRBD1 TRBV7-9
CASSQATGTGNQPQHF TGCGCCAGCAGCCAAGCGACCGGGACAGGGAATCAGCCCCAGCATTTT TRBJ1-5 NA TRBD1 TRBV4-3
CASSVNSGSSYEQYF TGTGCCAGCAGCGTTAATAGCGGTTCCTCCTACGAGCAGTACTTC TRBJ2-7 NA NA TRBV9
CASSIDGRGSMGEQFF TGTGCCAGTAGTATAGATGGCAGGGGCAGTATGGGTGAGCAGTTCTTC TRBJ2-1 NA NA TRBV19
CASSVTSGLSGELFF TGTGCCAGCAGCGTGACTAGCGGCCTTTCCGGGGAGCTGTTTTTT TRBJ2-2 NA TRBD2 TRBV5-6